This T cell receptor (beta chain) was retrieved from a study of neurological immune-mediated disorders. CDR1 DFQATT and CDR2 SNEGSKA come from the germline V gene (reference sequence). The CDR3 loop spans 17 amino acids. TCRdb fed the 5' RACE reads into MiXCR, producing one record per CDR3 protein. The table includes tens of thousands of distinct CDR3 sequences, under 20% detected once. The clonotype originates from a woman in her thirties or forties in good health. The chain recombines TRBV20-1 with TRBJ2-5, with 8 bases aligning to TRBD2. The assigned J gene may be wrong: the sequence end matches TRBJ2-1 better. Sequencing was performed on PBMCs. CDR3 protein: CSARDEVGLAGYNEQFF. The CDR3 coding sequence is TGCAGTGCTAGAGATGAGGTTGGCCTAGCGGGTTACAATGAGCAGTTCTTC.